These 29 T cell receptor beta chains share one sample of origin, sequenced in a study of cytomegalovirus exposure and HLA in healthy donors (dated by TCRdb to 2016 to 2017). Libraries were constructed by the immunoSEQ multiplex PCR assay. As stored in TCRdb, this immuneACCESS dataset retains in-frame rearrangements with V and J assigned. A fraction of the clones does not appear; measured against another copy, unresolved V genes explain less than half of the discrepancy, and the remainder lacks a known reason. The sample yields around 250,000 clones; around 89% were counted once. In total, the top ten clones hold under 0.4% of the sample. The specimen was PBMCs. Every receptor here comes from a woman younger than 30 in good health and CMV-seronegative.

The gene calls are TRBV27 and TRBJ2-7; 7 bases are a match to TRBD1. Germline CDR1 reads MNHEY; CDR2 reads SMNVEV (reference sequence). V dropped 6 bases and J dropped 4; count of bases not matched to a gene: 9. The CDR3 covers 14 residues. The CDR3 DNA reads as TGTGCCAGCAGAACGACAGGGTTCTTATACGAGCAGTACTTC. Its protein product is CASRTTGFLYEQYF.

This clone was recorded only once. This rearrangement joins TRBV5-4 to TRBJ2-2, with D perhaps matching TRBD1 (5 bases). With 0 bases removed from V and 4 bases from J, the gap between germline ends came to 13 bases. The CDR3 covers 16 residues. CDR1 and CDR2 (germline): SGHNT, YYREEE (reference sequence). Written as DNA, the CDR3 is TGTGCCAGCAGCTTGGTCGGCAGGGCAGGCACCGGGGAGCTGTTTTTT. It translates to CASSLVGRAGTGELFF. The full variable domain, completed using reference TRBV5-4 and TRBJ2-2, is ETGVTQSPTHLIKTRGQQVTLRCSSQSGHNTVSWYQQALGQGPQFIFQYYREEENGRGNFPPRFSGLQFPNYSSELNVNALELDDSALYLCASSLVGRAGTGELFFGEGSRLTVL.

V is TRBV6-1 and J is TRBJ1-5; D is perhaps TRBD1 (6 bases). V was clipped by 7 bases and J by 3 bases, with 16 bases between them. This CDR3 contains 15 residues. Germline CDR1 is MNHNS and CDR2 is SASEGT. CDR3 region: CASTLTGTYNQPQHF. The CDR3 DNA sequence: TGTGCCAGCACCCTGACAGGAACCTACAATCAGCCCCAGCATTTT.

This chain links TRBV18 with TRBJ2-7; D is perhaps TRBD1 (6 bases). The germline CDR1 and CDR2 sequences are KGHSH and LQKENI. This CDR3 spans 13 amino acids. V was shortened by 6 bases and J by 5 bases, with 14 bases between the two germline ends. DNA of the CDR3: TGTGCCAGCTCGCCTCAGAGGGGGAACGAGCAGTACGTC. As protein: CASSPQRGNEQYV.

This chain uses TRBV15 with TRBJ1-2; weak D call: TRBD1 (5 bases). Germline CDR1 reads LNHNV; CDR2 reads YYDKDF (reference sequence). V gave up 5 bases and J gave up 2 bases, with 15 bases separating them. The CDR3 loop spans 15 amino acids. CDR3 sequence reads: CATSAYPAGNYGYTF. The CDR3 DNA follows: TGTGCCACCAGCGCCTACCCCGCAGGGAACTATGGCTACACCTTC.

The rearrangement uses TRBV28 and TRBJ1-4; 7 nucleotides agree with TRBD1. Per germline, CDR1 MDHEN and CDR2 SYDVKM. J gave up 5 bases and V 5 bases, and 8 bases lay outside the gene matches. CDR3 length: 15 amino acids. The CDR3, as DNA: TGTGCCAGCAGTCCGACGGGACAGCGAAATGAAAAACTGTTTTTT. Translation gives CASSPTGQRNEKLFF.

The rearrangement joins TRBV7-6 to TRBJ2-1, with TRBD1 matching 7 bases. The CDR3 runs 19 residues. Germline V gene lookup returns CDR1 SGHVS and CDR2 FNYEAQ. Trimming at V came to 0 bases and at J to 3 bases, leaving 14 bases not matched to a gene. CDR3: CASSLARQLGGFDYNEQFF. The CDR3 DNA is TGTGCCAGCAGCTTAGCGCGACAGTTAGGGGGCTTCGACTACAATGAGCAGTTCTTC.

The rearrangement joins TRBV28 to TRBJ2-7; possibly TRBD1 for D (6 bases). V shed 5 bases and J shed 0 bases, with 14 bases lying between them. Per the germline V gene, CDR1 is MDHEN and CDR2 is SYDVKM. The CDR3 contains 15 residues. CDR3 sequence reads: CASSTRGDLSYEQYF. The DNA of the CDR3 is TGTGCCAGCAGTACCAGGGGTGACCTCTCCTACGAGCAGTACTTC.

This clone showed up just once. This rearrangement joins TRBV6-5 to TRBJ1-1; unclear D gene. Trimming left V 2 bases short and J 1 base short, with 14 bases between. The V gene's germline CDR1 is MNHEY and CDR2 SVGAGI. The CDR3 extends over 16 amino acids. CDR3 coding DNA: TGTGCCAGCAGTTACAGGAAGCGGGCTGGGAACACTGAAGCTTTCTTT. Translating it yields CASSYRKRAGNTEAFF.

The chain uses TRBV7-2 and TRBJ1-2, with D possibly TRBD1 on 6 matching bases. CDR3 length equals 12 residues. V lost 4 bases and J lost 6, with 9 bases in between. The germline CDR1 and CDR2 sequences are SGHTA and FQGNSA. CDR3 amino acids: CASSSSGDGYTF. The CDR3 nucleotides read TGTGCCAGCAGCTCATCAGGGGATGGCTACACCTTC.

The chain employs TRBV4-3 and TRBJ2-4, with 14 bases fitting TRBD2. Germline V CDR1 and CDR2: LGHNA, YSLEER. This CDR3 has 17 residues. Trimming at V came to 0 bases and at J to 13 bases, leaving 11 bases not matched to a gene. The DNA for the CDR3 is TGCGCCAGCAGCCAAGATGGGCCGGGACTAGCGGGGGCAGTGCAGTACTTC. This encodes CASSQDGPGLAGAVQYF.

This clone was observed a single time. The rearrangement joins TRBV19 to TRBJ1-1; TRBD1 matches 10 bases. The CDR3 is 15 residues long. Germline V gives CDR1 LNHDA, CDR2 SQIVND (reference sequence). V gave up 4 bases and J gave up 4 bases; unmatched junction bases: 6. The DNA for the CDR3 is TGTGCCAGTAGTAGAGGGACAGGGGTGGGCACTGAAGCTTTCTTT. Protein product: CASSRGTGVGTEAFF. Full variable domain (rest looked up from reference TRBV19 and TRBJ1-1): DGGITQSPKYLFRKEGQNVTLSCEQNLNHDAMYWYRQDPGQGLRLIYYSQIVNDFQKGDIAEGYSVSREKKESFPLTVTSAQKNPTAFYLCASSRGTGVGTEAFFGQGTRLTVV.

The rearrangement uses TRBV5-1 and TRBJ2-5; TRBD2 agrees at 10 bases. The V segment lost 0 bases and the J segment 3 bases; nucleotides outside the gene matches: 2. This CDR3 has 15 residues. The germline V gene has CDR1 SGHRS and CDR2 YFSETQ. CDR3 bases: TGCGCCAGCAGCTTGGTAGCGGGGGGCGAAGAGACCCAGTACTTC. Residues: CASSLVAGGEETQYF.

The J gene is TRBJ1-5, the V gene TRBV4-1; the D gene is possibly TRBD1 (5 bases). This CDR3 has 19 residues. With 1 base removed from V and 5 bases from J, the gap between germline ends came to 24 bases. Per germline, CDR1 MGHRA and CDR2 YSYEKL. The CDR3 nucleotides are TGCGCCAGCAGCCAAGTAGCTGCCGCAGGGACTACCTGGGATCAGCCCCAGCATTTT. Translating it yields CASSQVAAAGTTWDQPQHF.

In regard to this clone: The CDR3 does not end in the conserved phenylalanine or tryptophan, so this is likely a read error. The limits of the CDR3 on the DNA are not certain, so only TCRdb's listed CDR3 is given. The chain is built from TRBV21-1 and TRBJ1-2. TRBV21-1 is a documented pseudogene. The CDR3 is 11 residues long, ends included. CDR3 sequence reads: CASSKVCNSYT.

This clone has only one observation. The chain has TRBV2 and TRBJ1-2, with a tentative D call TRBD1 (5 bases). Germline loops: CDR1 SNHLY, CDR2 FYNNEI. With 3 bases removed from V and 5 bases from J, the gap between germline ends came to 16 bases. This CDR3 has 15 amino acids. The DNA for the CDR3 is TGTGCCAGCAGTGACTCCGAGGTGGGGGGGTATGGCTACACCTTC. It is translated as CASSDSEVGGYGYTF.

For the CDR3, the DNA is TGTGCCAGCAGCTTAGACTTGAACACTGAAGCTTTCTTT. Translation gives CASSLDLNTEAFF. The chain joins TRBV11-3 to TRBJ1-1; no definite D call. Deletions cut 0 bases from V and 0 bases from J, with 2 bases between. The CDR3 runs to 13 residues. The germline V gene has CDR1 SGHNT and CDR2 YENEEA.

This chain uses TRBV6-4 with TRBJ2-1, with 7 bases fitting TRBD2. Germline assignment: CDR1 MRHNA and CDR2 SNTAGT. Trimming cost V 5 bases and J 3 bases; bases outside gene matches: 7. This CDR3 region has 15 residues. CDR3 in DNA: TGTGCCAGCAGTAGGGAAGCGGGGATCTACAATGAGCAGTTCTTC. Its translation: CASSREAGIYNEQFF.

The genes are TRBV2 and TRBJ2-7, with D uncertain. The V end was cut by 4 bases, the J end by 5 bases, with 15 bases between. CDR1 is SNHLY and CDR2 is FYNNEI in the germline V gene. The CDR3 consists of 14 residues. CDR3 sequence reads: CASSVPPYIHEQYF. The CDR3 DNA is TGTGCCAGCAGTGTTCCCCCCTATATCCACGAGCAGTACTTC.

The chain couples TRBV6-1 to TRBJ1-5; no firm D call. CDR3 length: 13 amino acids. CDR1 is MNHNS and CDR2 is SASEGT in the germline V gene. Trimming took off 8 bases at V and 3 bases at J, with 11 bases between the two ends. This CDR3 is CASWSDLNQPQHF. DNA of the CDR3: TGTGCCAGCTGGAGTGACCTCAATCAGCCCCAGCATTTT.

In its sample, this clone was seen once. V is TRBV7-8 and J is TRBJ1-2; TRBD1 aligns across 7 bases. Unmatched junction bases numbered 4, after V lost 3 bases and J lost 0 bases. This CDR3 contains 15 residues. Germline values: CDR1 SGHVS, CDR2 FQNEAQ. The CDR3 reads CASSFTQGPNYGYTF. The CDR3, as DNA: TGTGCCAGCAGCTTTACACAGGGGCCTAACTATGGCTACACCTTC. Full variable domain (remainder filled in from reference TRBV7-8 and TRBJ1-2): GAGVSQSPRYKVAKRGQDVALRCDPISGHVSLFWYQQALGQGPEFLTYFQNEAQLDKSGLPSDRFFAERPEGSVSTLKIQRTQQEDSAVYLCASSFTQGPNYGYTFGSGTRLTVV.

The chain links TRBV19 to TRBJ1-5; the match to TRBD1 covers 8 bases. CDR3 length: 15 residues. J gave up 4 bases and V 10 bases, and 12 bases lay outside the gene matches. Germline values: CDR1 LNHDA, CDR2 SQIVND (reference sequence). CDR3 residues: CATSRDRTRNQPQHF. As DNA, the CDR3 is TGTGCCACGTCCCGGGACAGGACGCGGAATCAGCCCCAGCATTTT.

The chain has TRBV18 and TRBJ2-1; maybe TRBD2 (5 bases). V shed 2 bases and J shed 1 base, with 9 bases lying between them. The CDR3 runs 15 residues. CDR1 and CDR2 from the germline V gene are KGHSH and LQKENI. The CDR3 sequence: CASSPEGWSYNEQFF. CDR3 DNA sequence: TGTGCCAGCTCACCAGAGGGTTGGTCCTACAATGAGCAGTTCTTC. Variable domain in full (rest from reference TRBV18 and TRBJ2-1): NAGVMQNPRHLVRRRGQEARLRCSPMKGHSHVYWYRQLPEEGLKFMVYLQKENIIDESGMPKERFSAEFPKEGPSILRIQQVVRGDSAAYFCASSPEGWSYNEQFFGPGTRLTVL.

The genes are TRBV25-1 and TRBJ2-4, with D possibly matching TRBD1 (5 bases). Trimming shortened V by 1 base and J by 5 bases, and 18 bases separated the two germline ends. The germline V gene has CDR1 MGHDK and CDR2 SYGVNS. The CDR3 runs 17 residues. The CDR3 nucleotides read TGTGCCAGCAGTGAATCCCCCCCCCAGGGAAGCGAAAACATTCAGTACTTC. Its protein product is CASSESPPQGSENIQYF.

In its sample, this clone was seen a few times. The chain joins TRBV7-9 to TRBJ1-6; D is possibly TRBD1 (6 bases). CDR1 is SEHNR, CDR2 FQNEAQ, per germline (reference sequence). V was cut by 2 bases and J by 0 bases, with 17 bases left in between. This CDR3 has 19 amino acids. CDR3 in DNA: TGTGCCAGCAGCTTATCGGGCAGGGGCTCCTACTCCTATAATTCACCCCTCCACTTT. Protein product: CASSLSGRGSYSYNSPLHF.

The CDR3 spells CASSLLQGDQPQHF. In DNA form, the CDR3 reads TGTGCCAGCAGCCTACTGCAGGGGGATCAGCCCCAGCATTTT. The rearrangement links TRBV7-2 to TRBJ1-5; 7 bases agree with TRBD1. Germline lookup yields CDR1 SGHTA and CDR2 FQGNSA. The CDR3 loop spans 14 amino acids. Trimming at V came to 5 bases and at J to 5 bases, leaving 6 bases not matched to a gene.

This rearrangement joins TRBV9 to TRBJ1-4; D call uncertain. Trimming took 0 bases from V and 5 from J, leaving 8 bases between them. The CDR3 length is 14 residues. Germline CDR1 SGDLS, CDR2 YYNGEE. This CDR3 reads CASSVGSENEKLFF. DNA of the CDR3: TGTGCCAGCAGCGTAGGGTCAGAAAATGAAAAACTGTTTTTT.

This clone appeared a single time. This chain uses TRBV6-5 with TRBJ1-4; no reliable D call. The V and J ends lost 0 bases and 6 bases respectively, with 5 bases between them. CDR1 MNHEY and CDR2 SVGAGI come from the germline V gene. This CDR3 spans 13 amino acids. CDR3 nucleotide sequence: TGTGCCAGCAGTTACTCGATAGATGAAAAACTGTTTTTT. Residues: CASSYSIDEKLFF.

There are a few counts of this clone. The chain joins TRBV5-1 to TRBJ2-7; a possible D gene is TRBD1 (6 bases). Trimming removed 5 bases from V and 3 bases from J, with 18 bases in between. CDR1 is SGHRS, CDR2 YFSETQ, per germline. CDR3 length equals 15 residues. CDR3 loop: CASRPSGHSVYEQYF. CDR3 DNA: TGCGCCAGCAGACCTTCGGGACACTCTGTCTACGAGCAGTACTTC.